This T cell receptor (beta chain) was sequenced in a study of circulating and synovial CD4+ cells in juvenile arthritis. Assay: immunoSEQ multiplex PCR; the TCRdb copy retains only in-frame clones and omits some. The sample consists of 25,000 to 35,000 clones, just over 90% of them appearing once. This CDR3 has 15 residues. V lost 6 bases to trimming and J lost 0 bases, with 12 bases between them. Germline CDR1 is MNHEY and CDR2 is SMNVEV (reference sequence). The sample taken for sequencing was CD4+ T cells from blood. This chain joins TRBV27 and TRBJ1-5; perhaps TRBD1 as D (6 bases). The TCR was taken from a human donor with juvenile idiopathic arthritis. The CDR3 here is CASSLTGYSNQPQHF. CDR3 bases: TGTGCCAGCAGCTTGACAGGATATAGCAATCAGCCCCAGCATTTT.